The 21 T cell receptor beta chains below come from one sample, sequenced in a study of blood T cell repertoires in COVID-19. Method: immunoSEQ multiplex PCR; TCRdb's copy keeps in-frame clones and lacks some. The sample lists hundreds of thousands of clones, 65% to 90% occurring once. The specimen sequenced was peripheral blood. These receptors were collected from a man aged 45-65 years with acute or convalescent COVID-19.

The chain employs TRBV2 and TRBJ1-4, with 8 bases identical to TRBD1. The V gene's germline CDR1 is SNHLY and CDR2 FYNNEI. CDR3 size: 15 residues. J was trimmed by 2 bases and V by 7 bases; bases with no gene match: 6. CDR3 nucleotide sequence: TGTGCCAGCACGGGACAGGCGAAGACTAATGAAAAACTGTTTTTT. Protein product: CASTGQAKTNEKLFF.

V gene TRBV5-1 combines with J gene TRBJ1-4; 7 bases align to TRBD1. J lost 7 bases, V lost 1 base, and 7 bases had no gene match. From germline, CDR1 is SGHRS and CDR2 YFSETQ. The CDR3 loop spans 15 amino acids. CDR3 DNA sequence: TGCGCCAGCAGCTTGTTCATAGGGGGCAGTGAAAAACTGTTTTTT. This codes for CASSLFIGGSEKLFF.

This chain uses TRBV4-1 with TRBJ1-5, with TRBD1 as a possible D gene (5 bases). This CDR3 has 17 residues. The V gene lost 3 bases and the J gene lost 4 bases, with 19 bases spanning the gap. CDR1 is MGHRA and CDR2 is YSYEKL in the germline V gene. The CDR3 nucleotides are TGCGCCAGCAGCCAGCCCACGGGAGGGGTGAATAATCAGCCCCAGCATTTT. This encodes CASSQPTGGVNNQPQHF.

V gene TRBV6-5 combines with J gene TRBJ1-2; D is unresolved. The length of the CDR3 is 14 residues. Per the germline V gene, CDR1 is MNHEY and CDR2 is SVGAGI. The ends were cut back, 6 bases at V and 4 bases at J, with 15 bases in the middle. The CDR3 is CASRQGGQLYGYTF. As DNA, the CDR3 is TGTGCCAGCAGACAAGGAGGCCAACTCTATGGCTACACCTTC.

This clone was counted a single time. V usage is TRBV6-5 and J usage is TRBJ1-2, with unresolved D. V was pared by 0 bases and J by 8 bases, with 13 bases between. This CDR3 comprises 14 residues. Germline lookup yields CDR1 MNHEY and CDR2 SVGAGI. CDR3 sequence reads: CASSYSRIANGYTF. In nucleotides, the CDR3 is TGTGCCAGCAGTTACTCGAGGATCGCAAACGGCTACACCTTC.

This chain joins TRBV12-3 or TRBV12-4 and TRBJ1-5; D gene uncertain. The V gene lost 3 bases and the J gene lost 3 bases, with 6 bases spanning the gap. This CDR3 spans 13 amino acids. Written as DNA, the CDR3 is TGTGCCAGCAGTTTTTGGCTCAATCAGCCCCAGCATTTT. This encodes CASSFWLNQPQHF.

This chain connects TRBV7-6 to TRBJ1-5; 7 bases fit TRBD1. The CDR3 loop spans 13 amino acids. Trimming cost V 10 bases and J 6 bases; bases outside gene matches: 9. Looked up from germline, CDR1 is SGHVS and CDR2 is FNYEAQ. The CDR3 DNA follows: TGTGCCAAGGTAGGGGGCATCAGTCAGCCCCAGCATTTT. Translated, it gives CAKVGGISQPQHF.

This chain uses TRBV5-8 with TRBJ2-5, with D tentatively TRBD2 (5 bases). The CDR3 is 14 residues long. V shed 1 base and J shed 6 bases, with 13 bases lying between them. In germline, CDR1 is SGHTS, CDR2 YDEGEE. This CDR3 reads CASSLSPSWQTQYF. In DNA form, the CDR3 reads TGTGCCAGCAGCTTGTCTCCTAGCTGGCAGACCCAGTACTTC.

The rearrangement links TRBV11-2 to TRBJ1-2, with D possibly TRBD1 on 6 matching bases. The CDR3 is 16 amino acids. Between the trimmed V and J ends, which lost 2 bases and 9 bases, there was a span of 22 bases. From germline, CDR1 is SGHAT and CDR2 FQNNGV. CDR3 bases: TGTGCCAGCAGCTTATTCTCCCAAACAGGGCCCTCGAGCTACACCTTC. It translates to CASSLFSQTGPSSYTF. Full variable domain (remainder filled in from reference TRBV11-2 and TRBJ1-2): EAGVAQSPRYKIIEKRQSVAFWCNPISGHATLYWYQQILGQGPKLLIQFQNNGVVDDSQLPKDRFSAERLKGVDSTLKIQPAKLEDSAVYLCASSLFSQTGPSSYTFGSGTRLTVV.

This chain links TRBV18 with TRBJ2-1, with 9 bases identical to TRBD2. The CDR3 sequence is 14 residues long. From germline, CDR1 is KGHSH and CDR2 LQKENI. V was clipped by 0 bases and J by 6 bases; unmatched bases: 0. CDR3 protein: CASSPPGLANEQFF. The CDR3 nucleotides are TGTGCCAGCTCACCACCGGGACTAGCCAATGAGCAGTTCTTC.

This clone is a singleton in its sample. The chain recombines TRBV9 with TRBJ2-6; tentative D call: TRBD1 (5 bases). CDR1 and CDR2 from the germline V gene are SGDLS and YYNGEE. The CDR3 is 16 amino acids. V was trimmed by 3 bases and J by 1 base, leaving 11 bases between them. The CDR3 DNA reads TGTGCCAGCAGCGCTGGACAAACTTCTGGGGCCAACGTCCTGACTTTC. Protein: CASSAGQTSGANVLTF.

The V call is TRBV3-1 (or the pseudogene TRBV3-2), the J call TRBJ1-2, with 7 bases matching TRBD1. The V and J ends lost 1 base and 4 bases, in that order; junction bases with no gene match: 3. Germline CDR1 LGHDT, CDR2 YNNKEL (reference sequence). The CDR3 length is 14 residues. The CDR3 protein is CASSQGDSFYGYTF. In DNA, the CDR3 is TGTGCCAGCAGCCAAGGGGACAGCTTCTATGGCTACACCTTC.

The V call is TRBV6-5, the J call TRBJ2-1; 8 nucleotides align to TRBD1. Germline assignment: CDR1 MNHEY and CDR2 SVGAGI. The V segment lost 8 bases and the J segment 7 bases; nucleotides outside the gene matches: 10. The CDR3 consists of 14 residues. The CDR3 spells CASGGQGAQNEQFF. The CDR3, as DNA: TGTGCCAGCGGAGGGCAGGGGGCGCAGAATGAGCAGTTCTTC.

The chain has TRBV29-1 and TRBJ1-1; D uncertain. Germline CDR1 SQVTM, CDR2 ANQGSEA. The CDR3 contains 13 residues. The ends were cut back, 2 bases at V and 3 bases at J, with 10 bases in the middle. CDR3 nucleotides: TGCAGCGTTGAAACGGGGTGGGACACTGAAGCTTTCTTT. Its protein product is CSVETGWDTEAFF. Full variable domain (rest looked up from reference TRBV29-1 and TRBJ1-1): SAVISQKPSRDICQRGTSLTIQCQVDSQVTMMFWYRQQPGQSLTLIATANQGSEATYESGFVIDKFPISRPNLTFSTLTVSNMSPEDSSIYLCSVETGWDTEAFFGQGTRLTVV.

The chain has TRBV6-5 and TRBJ2-6, with a weak D call TRBD1 (5 bases). Trimming removed 6 bases from V and 0 bases from J, with 9 bases in between. This CDR3 region has 15 residues. The germline V gene has CDR1 MNHEY and CDR2 SVGAGI. The CDR3 DNA is TGTGCCAGCAGACCCGACAGCTCTGGGGCCAACGTCCTGACTTTC. Protein product: CASRPDSSGANVLTF.

The V and J genes are TRBV7-9 and TRBJ1-2; 9 bases align to TRBD1. CDR3 size: 13 residues. Germline V gene sequence: CDR1 SEHNR, CDR2 FQNEAQ (reference sequence). V was pared by 5 bases and J by 8 bases, with 6 bases of the junction left unmatched. The CDR3 DNA reads as TGTGCCAGCAGCGGGGACAGGGACGAGGGCTACACCTTC. Residues: CASSGDRDEGYTF.

The chain has TRBV4-1 and TRBJ2-2; D is undetermined. This CDR3 contains 16 residues. The germline V gene encodes CDR1 MGHRA and CDR2 YSYEKL. Trimming removed 1 base from V and 6 bases from J, with 15 bases in between. CDR3 sequence (DNA): TGCGCCAGCAGCCAAGTACCAACCTCAATAGCCGGGGAGCTGTTTTTT. Translation: CASSQVPTSIAGELFF.

The chain employs TRBV7-6 and TRBJ2-3; 7 bases fit TRBD1. The J segment lost 5 bases and the V segment lost 2 bases, leaving 4 bases of the junction unmatched. CDR3 length: 14 amino acids. Per the germline V gene, CDR1 is SGHVS and CDR2 is FNYEAQ. In DNA, the CDR3 is TGTGCCAGCAGCTTATTAACAGGGGAAGATACGCAGTATTTT. Its translation is CASSLLTGEDTQYF.

The rearrangement joins TRBV6-1 to TRBJ1-1; a possible D gene is TRBD1 (6 bases). With 1 base removed from V and 1 base from J, the gap between germline ends came to 13 bases. Germline V CDR1 and CDR2: MNHNS, SASEGT. The CDR3 is 16 residues long. The CDR3 bases are TGTGCCAGCAGTGAAGGGCAGGGGTTTGGGAACACTGAAGCTTTCTTT. Its protein is CASSEGQGFGNTEAFF.

The table lists this clone with a few counts. The genes are TRBV3-1 (or the pseudogene TRBV3-2) and TRBJ2-7, with D maybe TRBD1 (6 bases). V lost 5 bases and J 3 bases, leaving 20 bases between the germline ends. The CDR3 contains 16 residues. Germline V lookup: CDR1 LGHDT, CDR2 YNNKEL (reference sequence). CDR3 region: CASSYRQAPSIYEQYF. In DNA, the CDR3 is TGTGCCAGCAGCTATCGACAGGCCCCTTCGATCTACGAGCAGTACTTC.

The chain recombines TRBV24-1 with TRBJ2-5; D not certain. V dropped 4 bases and J dropped 2 bases, with 10 bases sitting between them. Looked up from germline, CDR1 is KGHDR and CDR2 is SFDVKD. The CDR3 has 14 residues. CDR3 region: CATSDPWQQETQYF. DNA of the CDR3: TGTGCCACCAGTGACCCGTGGCAGCAAGAGACCCAGTACTTC.